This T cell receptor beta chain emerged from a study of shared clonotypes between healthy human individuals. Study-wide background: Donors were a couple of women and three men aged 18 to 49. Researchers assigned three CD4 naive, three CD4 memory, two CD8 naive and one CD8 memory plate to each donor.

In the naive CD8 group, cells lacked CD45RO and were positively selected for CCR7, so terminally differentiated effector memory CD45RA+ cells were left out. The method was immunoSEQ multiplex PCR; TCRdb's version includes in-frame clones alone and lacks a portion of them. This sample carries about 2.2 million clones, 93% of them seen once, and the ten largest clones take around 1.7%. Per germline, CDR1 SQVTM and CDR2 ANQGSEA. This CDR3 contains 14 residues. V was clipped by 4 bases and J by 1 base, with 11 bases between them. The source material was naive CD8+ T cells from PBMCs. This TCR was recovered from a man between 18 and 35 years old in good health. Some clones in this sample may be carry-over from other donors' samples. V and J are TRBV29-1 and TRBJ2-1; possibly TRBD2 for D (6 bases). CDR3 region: CSVATRLSYNEQFF. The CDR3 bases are TGCAGCGTTGCGACTAGGTTATCCTACAATGAGCAGTTCTTC.